These 11 T cell receptor beta chains came from one sample sequenced in a study of T cells in Graves' hyperthyroidism and ophthalmopathy. Amplification targeted TCR beta CDR3 regions from RNA transcripts. TCR CDR3 underwent first-round RT-PCR with the HTBI primer set. TCRdb itself ran the multiplex PCR reads through MiXCR, one entry per CDR3 protein. This sample has a few hundred thousand distinct CDR3 sequences, with roughly an eighth found just once. The sample was blood. The receptors come from a woman under 30 with Graves' hyperthyroidism.

The CDR3 DNA reads as TGTGCCAGCACAGGGGAAATTTCCAATCAGCCCCAGCATTTT. The encoded protein is CASTGEISNQPQHF. This rearrangement joins TRBV6-2 or TRBV6-3 to TRBJ1-5; TRBD1 might be the D (6 bases). The V gene's germline CDR1 is MNHEY and CDR2 SVGEGT. Trimming took 7 bases from V and 3 from J, leaving 13 bases between them. The CDR3 length is 14 residues.

The chain couples TRBV30 to TRBJ2-3; 10 bases map to TRBD2. V trimming: 4 bases; J trimming: 6 bases; junction bases outside the gene matches: 7. The CDR3 length is 14 residues. Looked up from germline, CDR1 is GTSNPN and CDR2 is SVGIG (reference sequence). The CDR3 loop reads CAWTWLAGADTQYF. DNA for the CDR3: TGTGCCTGGACCTGGCTAGCGGGAGCGGATACGCAGTATTTT.

The gene calls are TRBV30 and TRBJ2-2, with D maybe TRBD2 (5 bases). The germline V and J ends were trimmed by 1 base and 1 base, with 10 bases remaining between them. Germline loops: CDR1 GTSNPN, CDR2 SVGIG (reference sequence). The CDR3 sequence is 15 residues long. CDR3 protein: CAWSARVGNTGELFF. CDR3 nucleotides: TGTGCCTGGAGTGCGCGGGTGGGGAACACCGGGGAGCTGTTTTTT.

This clonotype was observed at least ten times. The chain has TRBV12-3 or TRBV12-4 and TRBJ2-7; maybe TRBD2 (6 bases). V dropped 3 bases and J dropped 5 bases, with 11 bases sitting between them. This CDR3 has 13 residues. The DNA for the CDR3 is TGTGCCAGCAGTTTGAAACTAGCCGACGAGCAGTACTTC. Translated: CASSLKLADEQYF.

The J gene is TRBJ2-1, the V gene TRBV19; maybe TRBD1 (6 bases). Trimming removed 4 bases from V and 8 bases from J, with 15 bases in between. The CDR3 runs to 14 residues. Germline values: CDR1 LNHDA, CDR2 SQIVND (reference sequence). The CDR3 coding sequence is TGTGCCAGTAGTAATGAACAGGGTCTATATGAGCAGTTCTTC. Translation: CASSNEQGLYEQFF.

At least ten counts were recorded for this clonotype. The chain combines TRBV3-1 with TRBJ2-1; D unclear. This CDR3 is built from 13 residues. Trimming cost V 4 bases and J 6 bases, with 10 bases left between them. Germline V gene lookup returns CDR1 LGHDT and CDR2 YNNKEL (reference sequence). CDR3 DNA: TGTGCCAGCAGCCGAACCCCCTTCAATGAGCAGTTCTTC. Its translation: CASSRTPFNEQFF.

This clonotype was detected many times. The V and J genes are TRBV27 and TRBJ1-5, with 8 bases matching TRBD1. The CDR3 extends over 13 amino acids. CDR1 and CDR2 from the germline V gene are MNHEY and SMNVEV (reference sequence). Losses at the gene ends were 6 bases for V and 7 bases for J; bases not matched to a gene: 5. CDR3 DNA: TGTGCCAGCAGCTTAGACAGGGGACAGCCCCAGCATTTT. Protein product: CASSLDRGQPQHF.

This chain links TRBV6-4 with TRBJ2-2; tentative D call: TRBD2 (5 bases). The CDR3 is 14 amino acids. V lost 7 bases, J lost 3 bases, and 12 bases lay in between. Germline values: CDR1 MRHNA, CDR2 SNTAGT. CDR3: CASKRQSHTGELFF. The CDR3 DNA reads TGTGCCAGCAAGCGGCAGAGCCACACCGGGGAGCTGTTTTTT.

The chain combines TRBV19 with TRBJ2-7; D assignment may be TRBD1 or TRBD2 (5 bases each). This CDR3 comprises 16 residues. Between the trimmed V and J ends, which lost 5 bases and 6 bases, there was a span of 23 bases. The V gene's germline CDR1 is LNHDA and CDR2 SQIVND (reference sequence). The CDR3 region is CASSPLTDYALGEQYF. CDR3 DNA sequence: TGTGCCAGTAGTCCCCTGACAGACTACGCCCTGGGCGAGCAGTACTTC.

Notes on this clonotype: A read error is possible here, since a much larger clone lies one base away. The J gene is TRBJ2-2, the V gene TRBV2; 7 bases map to TRBD1. This CDR3 comprises 15 residues. Looked up from germline, CDR1 is SNHLY and CDR2 is FYNNEI. In DNA form, the CDR3 reads TGTGCCAGCAGACCCGGGACAGCGAACACCGGGGAGCTGGTTTTT. It encodes CASRPGTANTGELVF.

This clonotype was seen repeatedly, ten times or more. The V call is TRBV28, the J call TRBJ1-5; D is perhaps TRBD1 (5 bases). The CDR3 runs 15 residues. Germline-derived CDR1 and CDR2 are MDHEN and SYDVKM. V shed 6 bases and J shed 2 bases, with 14 bases lying between them. The CDR3 DNA reads TGTGCCAGCAGAGCCGCCAGGGTTGGCAATCAGCCCCAGCATTTT. Protein sequence: CASRAARVGNQPQHF.